The 12 T cell receptor beta chains presented below share a single source sample, sequenced in a study of cytotoxic CD8 clonotypes in ibrutinib-treated CLL. The repertoire was sequenced with immunoSEQ multiplex PCR; TCRdb's copy has only in-frame clones and lacks some. The table has over 110,000 clones, approximately 90% seen once. This material consisted of PBMCs, taken after 12 months of ibrutinib treatment. The receptors here all came from a human donor with chronic lymphocytic leukemia.

This clone was observed a few times. CDR3 sequence: CASSQVQGMVPQHF. The CDR3 nucleotides read TGTGCCAGCAGCCAAGTCCAGGGGATGGTGCCCCAGCATTTT. The chain recombines TRBV4-2 with TRBJ1-5; perhaps TRBD1 as D (6 bases). The CDR3 loop spans 14 amino acids. V lost 1 base and J lost 9, with 13 bases in between. Germline values: CDR1 LGHNA, CDR2 YNFKEQ.

The rearrangement links TRBV19 to TRBJ2-7; 11 bases are a match to TRBD2. This CDR3 comprises 15 residues. CDR1 LNHDA and CDR2 SQIVND come from the germline V gene (reference sequence). The V gene end was trimmed by 8 bases and the J gene end by 0 bases; junction bases not matched to a gene: 6. The CDR3 protein is CASRTSGLSSYEQYF. Written as DNA, the CDR3 is TGTGCCAGTCGGACTAGCGGGTTGAGCTCCTACGAGCAGTACTTC.

This rearrangement joins TRBV10-1 to TRBJ2-7; no definite D call. V lost 2 bases to trimming and J lost 4 bases, with 6 bases between them. The CDR3 has 12 amino acids. Per the germline V gene, CDR1 is WNHNN and CDR2 is SYGVQD (reference sequence). The CDR3 DNA follows: TGCGCCAGCAGTGAGGGTGGGTACGAGCAGTACTTC. Its protein is CASSEGGYEQYF.

This clone was detected only once. The gene calls are TRBV7-2 and TRBJ2-3; D uncertain. CDR3 length: 13 amino acids. Germline-derived CDR1 and CDR2 are SGHTA and FQGNSA. V was pared by 1 base and J by 4 bases, with 6 bases between. CDR3 nucleotide sequence: TGTGCCAGCAGCTTAGGTCCAGCAGATACGCAGTATTTT. Translating it yields CASSLGPADTQYF.

V usage is TRBV2 and J usage is TRBJ2-2; the match to TRBD2 covers 13 bases. J was trimmed by 8 bases and V by 3 bases; bases with no gene match: 3. This CDR3 comprises 15 residues. Germline values: CDR1 SNHLY, CDR2 FYNNEI. The CDR3 loop is CASSEGLAGSGELFF. DNA of the CDR3: TGTGCCAGCAGTGAGGGACTAGCGGGATCGGGGGAGCTGTTTTTT.

The chain combines TRBV9 with TRBJ2-3, with D uncertain. From germline, CDR1 is SGDLS and CDR2 YYNGEE. V shed 1 base and J shed 2 bases, with 8 bases lying between them. The CDR3 consists of 14 residues. The DNA for the CDR3 is TGTGCCAGCAGCGTAAGTAGGATCACAGATACGCAGTATTTT. Its protein product is CASSVSRITDTQYF.

This clone was counted once. The chain carries TRBV29-1 and TRBJ2-5; 11 bases are shared with TRBD2. This CDR3 spans 18 amino acids. The V gene's germline CDR1 is SQVTM and CDR2 ANQGSEA. The V gene end was trimmed by 2 bases and the J gene end by 5 bases; junction bases not matched to a gene: 16. CDR3 in DNA: TGCAGCGTTGAAATCTATGGACTAGCGGGCTTTCCTGTGGAGACCCAGTACTTC. It is translated as CSVEIYGLAGFPVETQYF.

The chain links TRBV6-5 to TRBJ2-7; 7 nucleotides match TRBD1. Germline values: CDR1 MNHEY, CDR2 SVGAGI. J gave up 7 bases and V 4 bases, and 13 bases lay outside the gene matches. This CDR3 comprises 15 residues. The CDR3 DNA is TGTGCCAGCAGTTTCGCACAGGGGCCTGGAGATGAGCAGTACTTC. It yields the protein CASSFAQGPGDEQYF.

The J gene is TRBJ2-7, the V gene TRBV15; 7 bases agree with TRBD1. Germline loops: CDR1 LNHNV, CDR2 YYDKDF (reference sequence). The CDR3 has 12 amino acids. J gave up 5 bases and V 5 bases, and 3 bases lay outside the gene matches. The CDR3 sequence: CATSGQGDEQYF. The CDR3 region has the DNA TGTGCCACCAGCGGTCAGGGGGACGAGCAGTACTTC.

This clone came up once. The chain links TRBV2 to TRBJ1-1, with unresolved D. Germline CDR1 SNHLY, CDR2 FYNNEI. V lost 4 bases and J lost 10, with 10 bases in between. The CDR3 runs 11 residues. This CDR3 is CASSGELLAFF. The CDR3 nucleotides read TGTGCCAGCAGTGGGGAATTATTAGCTTTCTTT.

The chain uses TRBV5-1 and TRBJ2-5, with D unresolved. This CDR3 spans 15 amino acids. The ends were cut back, 2 bases at V and 4 bases at J, with 15 bases in the middle. Per germline, CDR1 SGHRS and CDR2 YFSETQ. CDR3 sequence reads: CASSLLRISGETQYF. DNA for the CDR3: TGCGCCAGCAGCTTATTAAGGATTAGTGGAGAGACCCAGTACTTC.

The chain combines TRBV7-9 with TRBJ2-7; tentatively, D is TRBD2 (5 bases). Germline values: CDR1 SEHNR, CDR2 FQNEAQ (reference sequence). V shed 3 bases and J shed 4 bases, with 13 bases lying between them. The CDR3 contains 14 residues. CDR3 protein: CASSFPEGSYEQYF. The CDR3, as DNA: TGTGCCAGCAGCTTCCCCGAGGGCTCTTACGAGCAGTACTTC.